The clone carrying this T cell receptor beta chain was found a few times. The data were produced by immunoSEQ multiplex PCR, yet TCRdb's version contains in-frame clones alone and is incomplete. The repertoire holds roughly 13,000 clones, with under 40% as singletons. This sample was included in a study of graft-versus-host responses after intestinal transplantation. Study information: Grafts were multivisceral, liver-intestinal, or isolated intestinal.

CDR1 is MNHEY and CDR2 is SMNVEV in the germline V gene (reference sequence). V was shortened by 3 bases and J by 3 bases, with 9 bases between the two germline ends. The CDR3 spans 13 residues. Researchers placed roughly 200,000 CFSE-labeled responder cells in culture with roughly 200,000 irradiated, violet-dye-labeled stimulator cells. This chain joins TRBV27 and TRBJ2-7, with D uncertain. Sample: alloreactive CD8+ T cells from a mixed lymphocyte reaction culture, taken before intestinal transplant. Subset described: CFSE-low proliferating T cells sorted from roughly 6-day pre-transplant mixed lymphocyte reaction (GvH or HvG direction). The sequence came from a human patient who received an intestinal transplant. Here the CDR3 reads CASSFGQDYEQYF. The DNA for the CDR3 is TGTGCCAGCAGTTTTGGCCAGGACTACGAGCAGTACTTC.